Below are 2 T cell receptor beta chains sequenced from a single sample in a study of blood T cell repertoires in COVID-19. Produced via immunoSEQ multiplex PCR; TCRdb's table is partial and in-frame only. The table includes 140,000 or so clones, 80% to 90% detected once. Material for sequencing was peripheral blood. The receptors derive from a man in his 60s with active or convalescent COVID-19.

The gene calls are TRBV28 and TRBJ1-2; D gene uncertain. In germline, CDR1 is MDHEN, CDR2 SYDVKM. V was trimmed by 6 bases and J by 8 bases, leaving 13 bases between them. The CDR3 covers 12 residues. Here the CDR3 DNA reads TGTGCCAGCAGCCGAAGGTCCAGGGGCTACACCTTC. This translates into CASSRRSRGYTF.

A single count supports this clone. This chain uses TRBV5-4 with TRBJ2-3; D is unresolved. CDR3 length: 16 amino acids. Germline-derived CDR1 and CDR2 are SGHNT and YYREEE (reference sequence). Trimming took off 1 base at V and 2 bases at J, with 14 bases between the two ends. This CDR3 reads CASSLIHARNTDTQYF. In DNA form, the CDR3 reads TGTGCCAGCAGCTTGATCCATGCTAGGAACACAGATACGCAGTATTTT. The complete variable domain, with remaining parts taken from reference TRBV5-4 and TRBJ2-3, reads ETGVTQSPTHLIKTRGQQVTLRCSSQSGHNTVSWYQQALGQGPQFIFQYYREEENGRGNFPPRFSGLQFPNYSSELNVNALELDDSALYLCASSLIHARNTDTQYFGPGTRLTVL.